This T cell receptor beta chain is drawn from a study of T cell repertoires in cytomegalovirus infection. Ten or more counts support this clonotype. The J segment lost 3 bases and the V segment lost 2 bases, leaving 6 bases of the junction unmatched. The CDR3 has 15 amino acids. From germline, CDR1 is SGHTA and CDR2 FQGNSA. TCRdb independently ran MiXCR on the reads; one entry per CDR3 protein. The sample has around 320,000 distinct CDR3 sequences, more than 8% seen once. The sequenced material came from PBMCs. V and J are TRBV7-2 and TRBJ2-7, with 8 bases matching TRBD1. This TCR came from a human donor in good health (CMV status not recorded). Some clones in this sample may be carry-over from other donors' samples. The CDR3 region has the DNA TGTGCCAGCAGCTTATGGGGACAGGCTAACTACGAGCAGTACTTC. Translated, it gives CASSLWGQANYEQYF.